What follows are 8 T cell receptor beta chains derived from one specimen sequenced in a study of shared clonotypes between healthy human individuals. Clones were read by immunoSEQ multiplex PCR, and TCRdb kept only the in-frame ones, dropping some. Of fewer than 850,000 clones in the sample, less than 95% were seen once. The sequencing input was memory CD8+ T cells from PBMCs. As to subset: CD45RO+ cells pooled with CCR7-negative TemRA cells. The origin of the receptors is a man younger than 30 in good health. Some clones in this sample may be carry-over from other donors' samples.

The gene calls are TRBV15 and TRBJ2-3; maybe TRBD2 (5 bases). With 3 bases removed from V and 2 bases from J, the gap between germline ends came to 21 bases. Germline lookup yields CDR1 LNHNV and CDR2 YYDKDF (reference sequence). There are 18 residues in the CDR3. In DNA, the CDR3 is TGTGCCACCAGCAGCAACCCCACGGGTAGCGACCCCACAGATACGCAGTATTTT. As protein: CATSSNPTGSDPTDTQYF.

The J gene is TRBJ2-7, the V gene TRBV11-3; 10 nucleotides align to TRBD1. The junction had 4 bases not matched to a gene; V was cut back by 5 bases and J by 3 bases. The germline CDR1 and CDR2 sequences are SGHNT and YENEEA. CDR3 size: 14 residues. The CDR3, as DNA: TGTGCCAGCAGCCCGGGGGACAGGGGCTACGAGCAGTACTTC. Residues: CASSPGDRGYEQYF.

CDR3 nucleotide sequence: TGTGCCAGCAGTCGCAACTCTGGCGAGGGGATCAATGAGCAGTTCTTC. Amino acids: CASSRNSGEGINEQFF. V and J are TRBV4-2 and TRBJ2-1; perhaps D is TRBD1 or TRBD2 (5 bases each). Trimming cost V 6 bases and J 6 bases, with 21 bases left between them. Germline V gene data show CDR1 as LGHNA and CDR2 as YNFKEQ. This CDR3 has 16 amino acids.

V is TRBV6-5 and J is TRBJ2-3; no reliable D call. This CDR3 has 12 residues. Deletions cut 5 bases from V and 6 bases from J, with 9 bases between. Germline-derived CDR1 and CDR2 are MNHEY and SVGAGI. This chain's CDR3 is CASSPDSDTQYF. The CDR3 nucleotides are TGTGCCAGCAGTCCCGATTCCGATACGCAGTATTTT.

V gene TRBV27 combines with J gene TRBJ2-2, with unresolved D. Germline loops: CDR1 MNHEY, CDR2 SMNVEV (reference sequence). V shed 4 bases and J shed 4 bases, with 10 bases lying between them. The CDR3 is made up of 14 amino acids. The CDR3 DNA is TGTGCCAGCAGTTCTGGACCGATCACCGGGGAGCTGTTTTTT. This gives the protein CASSSGPITGELFF.

J is TRBJ1-2 and V is TRBV28, with 8 bases matching TRBD1. Germline-derived CDR1 and CDR2 are MDHEN and SYDVKM. J was trimmed by 7 bases and V by 3 bases; bases with no gene match: 7. This CDR3 spans 14 amino acids. CDR3 DNA sequence: TGTGCCAGCAGTTTTGCAGGGGGCGGCGTTGGCTACACCTTC. Translating it yields CASSFAGGGVGYTF.

The rearrangement uses TRBV7-3 and TRBJ2-3, with 11 bases lining up with TRBD2. The germline V gene encodes CDR1 SGHTA and CDR2 FQGTGA. V was clipped by 4 bases and J by 2 bases; unmatched bases: 8. The CDR3 extends over 17 amino acids. CDR3 residues: CASSSLLAGADTDTQYF. The CDR3 DNA sequence: TGTGCCAGCAGCTCTTTACTAGCGGGGGCGGACACAGATACGCAGTATTTT.

The CDR3 sequence is CATDEAFF. The CDR3 bases are TGTGCCACCGATGAAGCTTTCTTT. The chain couples TRBV6-5 to TRBJ1-1; D call uncertain. Germline CDR1 reads MNHEY; CDR2 reads SVGAGI. V was trimmed by 10 bases and J by 7 bases, leaving 4 bases between them. This CDR3 has 8 amino acids.